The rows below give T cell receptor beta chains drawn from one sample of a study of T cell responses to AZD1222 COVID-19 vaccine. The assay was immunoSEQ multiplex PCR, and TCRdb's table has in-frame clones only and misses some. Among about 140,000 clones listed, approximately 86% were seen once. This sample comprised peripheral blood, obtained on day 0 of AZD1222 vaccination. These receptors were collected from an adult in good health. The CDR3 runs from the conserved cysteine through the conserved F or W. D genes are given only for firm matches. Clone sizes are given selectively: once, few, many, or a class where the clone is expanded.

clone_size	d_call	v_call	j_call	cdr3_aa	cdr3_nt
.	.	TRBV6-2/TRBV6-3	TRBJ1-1	CASSPLRDWGREAFF	TGTGCCAGCAGTCCCCTCCGGGACTGGGGACGTGAAGCTTTCTTT
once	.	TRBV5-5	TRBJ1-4	CASSRTGEKLFF	TGTGCCAGCAGCCGGACGGGGGAAAAACTGTTTTTT
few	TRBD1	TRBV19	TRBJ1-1	CASSIQGAGTEAFF	TGTGCCAGTAGTATACAGGGGGCAGGCACTGAAGCTTTCTTT
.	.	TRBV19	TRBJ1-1	CASSTGNTEAFF	TGTGCCAGTTCGACAGGGAACACTGAAGCTTTCTTT
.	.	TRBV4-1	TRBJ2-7	CATRRHTGATEQYF	TGCGCCACCAGGCGTCACACCGGAGCTACCGAGCAGTACTTC
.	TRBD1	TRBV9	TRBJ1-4	CASSVATGGDEKLFF	TGTGCCAGCAGCGTAGCCACAGGGGGAGATGAAAAACTGTTTTTT
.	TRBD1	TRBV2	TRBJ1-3	CASRQGGTGNTIYF	TGTGCCAGTCGACAGGGAGGGACTGGAAACACCATATATTTT
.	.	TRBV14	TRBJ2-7	CASSIGPRNEQYF	TGTGCCAGCAGCATCGGGCCGAGGAACGAGCAGTACTTC
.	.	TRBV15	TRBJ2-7	CATSREIGPSGAYF	TGTGCCACCAGCAGGGAAATCGGGCCTAGTGGGGCGTACTTC
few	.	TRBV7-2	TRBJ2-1	CASSLRGRTYNEQFF	TGTGCCAGCAGCTTACGAGGGAGAACCTACAATGAGCAGTTCTTC
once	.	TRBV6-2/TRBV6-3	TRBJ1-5	CASSYPSNSNQPQHF	TGTGCCAGCAGTTACCCCAGTAATAGCAATCAGCCCCAGCATTTT
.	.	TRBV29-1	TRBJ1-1	CSVEDLVEAFF	TGCAGCGTTGAAGATCTGGTTGAAGCTTTCTTT
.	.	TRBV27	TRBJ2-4	CASSLGGQFKNIQYF	TGTGCCAGCAGTTTGGGGGGACAGTTCAAAAACATTCAGTACTTC
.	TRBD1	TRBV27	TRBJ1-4	CASSFGQGEKLFF	TGTGCCAGCAGTTTCGGACAGGGTGAAAAACTGTTTTTT
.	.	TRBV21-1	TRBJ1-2	CASSILGPINNYGYTF	TGTGCCAGCAGCATTTTGGGCCCAATTAATAACTATGGCTACACCTTC
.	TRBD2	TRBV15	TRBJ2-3	CATSASTTSGVSTDTQYF	TGTGCCACCAGCGCGTCCACTACTAGCGGGGTTAGCACAGATACGCAGTATTTT
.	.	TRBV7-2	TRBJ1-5	CASSLGRHNQPQHF	TGTGCCAGCAGCTTAGGACGGCACAATCAGCCCCAGCATTTT
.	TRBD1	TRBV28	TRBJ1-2	CASSLYSPGGSNYGYTF	TGTGCCAGCAGTCTCTATTCCCCAGGGGGCTCTAACTATGGCTACACCTTC
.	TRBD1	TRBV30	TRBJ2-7	CAGGTGQGAYEQYF	TGTGCTGGAGGCACTGGACAGGGGGCCTACGAGCAGTACTTC
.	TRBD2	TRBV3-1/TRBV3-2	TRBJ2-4	CASSGHTGLAGGGAKNIQYF	TGTGCCAGCAGCGGGCATACGGGACTAGCGGGGGGAGGCGCCAAAAACATTCAGTACTTC
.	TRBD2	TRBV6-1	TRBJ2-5	CASSDGTSGSETQYF	TGTGCCAGCAGTGATGGGACTAGCGGGAGTGAGACCCAGTACTTC
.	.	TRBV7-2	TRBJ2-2	CASSLLVLGLLNTGELFF	TGTGCCAGCAGCTTATTAGTCTTGGGTCTGTTAAACACCGGGGAGCTGTTTTTT
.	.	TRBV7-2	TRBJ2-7	CASSLVGGGSYEQYF	TGTGCCAGCAGCTTGGTGGGGGGAGGCTCCTACGAGCAGTACTTC
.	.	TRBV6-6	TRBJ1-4	CASSFTLWEKLFF	TGTGCCAGCAGTTTCACCCTGTGGGAAAAACTGTTTTTT
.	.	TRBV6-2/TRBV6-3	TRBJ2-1	CASRPDGYNEQFF	TGTGCCAGCAGACCTGACGGTTACAATGAGCAGTTCTTC
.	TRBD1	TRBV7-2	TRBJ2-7	CASSLGTGTGVYEQYF	TGTGCCAGCAGCTTAGGGACCGGGACAGGGGTCTACGAGCAGTACTTC
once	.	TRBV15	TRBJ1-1	CATSRRTGNTEAFF	TGTGCCACCAGCAGAAGGACGGGGAACACTGAAGCTTTCTTT
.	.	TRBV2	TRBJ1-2	CASSDYAGGYTF	TGTGCCAGCAGTGATTATGCGGGTGGCTACACCTTC
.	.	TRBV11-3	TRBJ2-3	CASSDFEDPDTQYF	TGTGCCAGCAGCGACTTCGAGGACCCAGATACGCAGTATTTT
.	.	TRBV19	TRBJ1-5	CASRTFDQPQHF	TGTGCCAGCCGGACCTTCGATCAGCCCCAGCATTTT
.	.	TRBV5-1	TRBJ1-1	CASSLIGDRHTEAFF	TGCGCCAGCAGCTTAATTGGCGACAGACACACTGAAGCTTTCTTT
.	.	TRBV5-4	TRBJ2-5	CASSLGAYQETQYF	TGTGCCAGCAGCTTGGGAGCGTACCAAGAGACCCAGTACTTC
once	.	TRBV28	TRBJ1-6	CASSGTVGDNSPLHF	TGTGCCAGCTCCGGGACGGTGGGGGATAATTCACCCCTCCACTTT
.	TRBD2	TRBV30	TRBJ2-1	CAWSLSLTGTSGTEQFF	TGTGCCTGGAGTCTATCACTAACCGGGACTAGCGGAACCGAGCAGTTCTTC
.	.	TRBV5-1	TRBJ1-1	CASRDLGNTEAFF	TGCGCCAGCAGGGACCTAGGGAACACTGAAGCTTTCTTT
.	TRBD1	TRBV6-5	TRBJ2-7	CASKWTGYEQYF	TGTGCCAGCAAATGGACAGGCTACGAGCAGTACTTC
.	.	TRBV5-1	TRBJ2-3	CASSLVLGTDTQYF	TGCGCCAGCAGCCTGGTTCTCGGCACAGATACGCAGTATTTT
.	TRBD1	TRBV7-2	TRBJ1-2	CASSLTGDYGYTF	TGTGCCAGCAGCCTAACAGGGGACTATGGCTACACCTTC
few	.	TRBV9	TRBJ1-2	CASSVAAQGDGYTF	TGTGCCAGCAGCGTAGCAGCACAGGGAGATGGCTACACCTTC
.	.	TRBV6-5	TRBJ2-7	CASSYSGSYEQYF	TGTGCCAGCAGTTATTCCGGGAGCTACGAGCAGTACTTC
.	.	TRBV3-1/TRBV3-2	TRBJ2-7	CASSQGYRAGSSYEQYF	TGTGCCAGCAGCCAAGGGTACAGGGCAGGGAGCTCCTACGAGCAGTACTTC
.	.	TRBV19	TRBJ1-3	CASSEGRGSGNTIYF	TGTGCCAGTAGTGAAGGCCGGGGCTCTGGAAACACCATATATTTT
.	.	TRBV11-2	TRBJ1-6	CASNQVNSPLHF	TGTGCCAGCAACCAGGTTAATTCACCCCTCCACTTT
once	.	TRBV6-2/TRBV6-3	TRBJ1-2	CASSEVIPYGYTF	TGTGCCAGCAGTGAGGTGATTCCCTATGGCTACACCTTC
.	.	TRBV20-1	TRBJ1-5	CSAIDSVNQPQHF	TGCAGTGCTATTGACAGTGTCAATCAGCCCCAGCATTTT
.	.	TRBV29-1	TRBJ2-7	CSVVGAGVYEQYF	TGCAGCGTTGTGGGGGCTGGGGTTTACGAGCAGTACTTC
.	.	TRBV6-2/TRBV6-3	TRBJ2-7	CASSRPRDLAYEQYF	TGTGCCAGCAGTAGGCCCCGGGACCTCGCCTACGAGCAGTACTTC
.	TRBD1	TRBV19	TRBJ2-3	CASSIRQGERDTQYF	TGTGCCAGTAGTATTCGACAGGGTGAGAGAGATACGCAGTATTTT
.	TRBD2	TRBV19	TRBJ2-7	CANPGSYGRRGIVLSGRGPEQYF	TGTGCCAACCCCGGGAGCTACGGGCGTAGGGGCATCGTGTTGAGCGGGAGGGGCCCCGAGCAGTACTTC
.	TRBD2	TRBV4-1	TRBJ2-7	CASSQNSGRDAYEQYF	TGCGCCAGCAGCCAAAATAGCGGGAGAGACGCCTACGAGCAGTACTTC
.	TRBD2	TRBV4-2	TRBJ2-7	CASSQVARASGPYEQYF	TGTGCCAGCAGCCAAGTGGCGCGGGCTAGCGGACCCTACGAGCAGTACTTC